Listed below are T cell receptor beta chains from one sample, sequenced in a study of monozygotic twins with inflammatory bowel disease. From the 5' RACE reads, TCRdb lists one entry per CDR3 protein and no DNA. Its clone listing holds 150,000 to 200,000 distinct CDR3 sequences. The material sequenced was blood. The receptors were sampled from a human donor with ulcerative colitis or Crohn's disease, or a healthy co-twin of an affected twin (not recorded which). Each CDR3 is given with its conserved first and last residue.

CDR3 length	V gene	J gene	CDR3 protein
13	TRBV28	TRBJ1-5	CASSLAPNQPRHF
17	TRBV5-1	TRBJ2-5	CASSFRLLQGHQETQYF
14	TRBV12-3/TRBV12-4	TRBJ2-2	CASSLEGLTGELFF
16	TRBV11-3	TRBJ2-5	CASSLGTSGRQETQYF
18	TRBV19	TRBJ2-7	CASSIALASGSSSYEQYF
15	TRBV4-2	TRBJ1-2	CASSQNLQGLYGYTF
11	TRBV29-1	TRBJ1-1	CSARTGGEAFF
13	TRBV9	TRBJ2-5	CASSVALKETQYF
13	TRBV11-1	TRBJ2-2	CASSQERDGELFF
16	TRBV7-2	TRBJ1-4	CASSLEGQGAGEKLFF
15	TRBV20-1	TRBJ2-7	CSARDLGQGVIEQYF
13	TRBV2	TRBJ1-3	CASSGTAGNTIYF
15	TRBV14	TRBJ1-3	CASSHRGFSGNTIYF
14	TRBV20-1	TRBJ1-4	CSASSPRDTEKLFF
14	TRBV7-9	TRBJ1-2	CASSHPLESYGYTF
17	TRBV5-1	TRBJ2-3	CASSLVSGGGRTDTQYF
15	TRBV20-1	TRBJ1-5	CSARGSGTDWQPQHF
16	TRBV7-2	TRBJ2-7	CASSLRAGRSSYEQYF
18	TRBV9	TRBJ2-1	CASSVGLAGGVREWEQFF
14	TRBV20-1	TRBJ2-3	CSARDWEGTDTQYF
15	TRBV6-5	TRBJ2-1	CASSYISGRTNEQFF
14	TRBV5-6	TRBJ1-2	CASFPPGQSYGYTF
17	TRBV5-6	TRBJ1-6	CASSLRGDRGGNSPLHF
15	TRBV6-1	TRBJ2-6	CASSKESSGANVLTF
15	TRBV7-2	TRBJ2-3	CASSLDGGRTDTQYF
19	TRBV3-1	TRBJ2-3	CASSQDRGSRLRYTDTQYF
14	TRBV15	TRBJ1-2	CATTPGRDNYGYTF